This note documents a single T cell receptor beta chain sequence. Its antigen is unknown. This may come from a read error, since a much larger clone is one base off. Three rounds of nested PCR, following a modified ARM-PCR protocol, produced the TCRbeta library. TCRdb re-called the multiplex PCR reads with MiXCR, one entry per CDR3 protein. The sample yields around 200,000 distinct CDR3 sequences, about 76% seen once. The data were obtained in a study of tumor and adjacent non-tumor tissue in lung cancer. Study findings and constraints: Shorter survival was associated with higher TCR diversity in tumors.

This sample's RNA came from whole unsorted tissue. This receptor was obtained from a man aged 60-69 years with non-small cell lung cancer. Sequencing input: lung tumor tissue.

The CDR3 is CSTRDWRRGKNIQYF. DNA of the CDR3: TGCAGTACTAGAGATTGGAGGCGGGGCAAAAACATTCAGTACTTC. The V and J genes are TRBV20-1 and TRBJ2-4, with D maybe TRBD2 (6 bases). The CDR3 length is 15 residues. Per the germline V gene, CDR1 is DFQATT and CDR2 is SNEGSKA (reference sequence).